The rows below give T cell receptor beta chains drawn from one sample of a study of CD8 T cells in ankylosing spondylitis. TCRdb re-analysed the 5' RACE reads in MiXCR, keeping a single row per CDR3 protein. The data contain around 390,000 distinct CDR3 sequences, around 24% of them seen just once; the ten biggest clones take up roughly a sixth. Sequences were obtained from blood, either unsorted or a sorted T cell fraction (not recorded which). The origin of the receptors is a male donor with ankylosing spondylitis. The CDR3 runs from the conserved cysteine through the conserved F or W. Fields, in order: D gene, clone size, J gene, V gene, CDR3 DNA, CDR3 protein. A D gene is named only where the DNA matches it firmly. Clone size is shown for a subset of rows, as once, few, many or a class of expanded clone.

. | . | TRBJ2-1 | TRBV5-6 | TGTGCCAGCGGACCCGTTTTTTCGGGGAGCTCCTACAATGAGCAGTTCTTC | CASGPVFSGSSYNEQFF
. | . | TRBJ2-1 | TRBV29-1 | TGCAGCGTTCCACTAATCGGGACGAACGAGCAGTTCTTC | CSVPLIGTNEQFF
TRBD1 | . | TRBJ1-1 | TRBV29-1 | TGCAGCGTCTCCGGGACAGGGGGCACTGAAGCTTTCTTT | CSVSGTGGTEAFF
. | . | TRBJ1-2 | TRBV12-3/TRBV12-4 | TGTGCCAGCAGCCCACGGGGGAGTGACTATGGCTACACCTTC | CASSPRGSDYGYTF
TRBD2 | many | TRBJ2-3 | TRBV7-7 | TGTGCTAGCAGCTTGAGCGGGAGCCCAGATACGCAGTATTTT | CASSLSGSPDTQYF
TRBD1 | many | TRBJ2-7 | TRBV4-1 | TGCGCCAGCAGCCATGAATTGGACAGGGCCTACGAGCAGTACTTC | CASSHELDRAYEQYF
. | few | TRBJ2-2 | TRBV3-1 | TGTGCCAGCAGCCAAGTCGGACTCCCGAACACCGGGGAGCTGTTTTTT | CASSQVGLPNTGELFF
TRBD2 | many | TRBJ2-5 | TRBV28 | TGTGCCAGCAGTTTATGGGGTAGCGGGAGCGAAGAGACCCAGTACTTC | CASSLWGSGSEETQYF
. | . | TRBJ2-7 | TRBV27 | TGTGCCAGCAGTTTATACAGGGTTGACTACGAGCAGTACTTC | CASSLYRVDYEQYF
. | . | TRBJ2-7 | TRBV28 | TGTGCCAGCGGGGACGGGGGGCTCTACGAGCAGTACTTC | CASGDGGLYEQYF
TRBD1 | . | TRBJ2-2 | TRBV9 | TGTGCCAGCAGCGCCTGGACAGGAGCGAACACCGGGGAGCTGTTTTTT | CASSAWTGANTGELFF
TRBD1 | . | TRBJ1-4 | TRBV5-6 | TGTGCCAGCAGCTTGGTACAGGGGTTCAATGAAAAACTGTTTTTT | CASSLVQGFNEKLFF
TRBD1 | . | TRBJ1-1 | TRBV7-6 | TGTGCCAGCAGCTCAGGGATCCACGGACAGGCGAACACTGAAGCTTTCTTT | CASSSGIHGQANTEAFF
. | few | TRBJ2-7 | TRBV7-3 | TGTGCCAGCAGCCGCGGGACTCCCAACGAGCAGTACTTC | CASSRGTPNEQYF
. | few | TRBJ1-1 | TRBV29-1 | TGCAGCGTGTGGCGCGGGGGGCGGATGGAAGCTTTCTTT | CSVWRGGRMEAFF
. | few | TRBJ1-3 | TRBV20-1 | TGCAGTGCTAGCGTCCAGGTCGGAAACACCATATATTTT | CSASVQVGNTIYF
TRBD1 | . | TRBJ2-1 | TRBV15 | TGTGCCACCAACCGGGACAGGGGCGTCTACAATGAGCAGTTCTTC | CATNRDRGVYNEQFF
. | . | TRBJ1-5 | TRBV12-3/TRBV12-4 | TGTGCCAGCAGTTGGGAGGGGGGTCAGCCCCAGCATTTT | CASSWEGGQPQHF
. | . | TRBJ2-3 | TRBV7-8 | TGTGCCAGCAGCTTAGGGTGGTTTATGGGTACGCAGTATTTT | CASSLGWFMGTQYF
TRBD2 | few | TRBJ2-3 | TRBV20-1 | TGCAGTGCTAGCGGGAGGGGCACAGATACGCAGTATTTT | CSASGRGTDTQYF
TRBD2 | many | TRBJ2-2 | TRBV24-1 | TGTGCCACCAGTTTAGCGGGAGAGGGCACCGGGGAGCTGTTTTTT | CATSLAGEGTGELFF
. | few | TRBJ2-3 | TRBV30 | TGTGCCTGGATCAGGGAGAGGGGCACAGATACGCAGTATTTT | CAWIRERGTDTQYF
. | few | TRBJ1-6 | TRBV27 | TGTGCCAGCAGTTTATCCCCCAGGCGCCTAGATTCACCCCTCCACTTT | CASSLSPRRLDSPLHF